This T cell receptor beta chain was recovered during a study of shared clonotypes between healthy human individuals (dated by TCRdb to about 2020). For the wider study: A couple of women and a few men aged 18 to 49 years were included in the cohort. To increase sequencing depth and limit assay-specific biases, different laboratories used diverse techniques to prepare libraries and sequence TCR repertoires. Leukapheresis yielded between about 0.85 and 10 billion PBMCs per donor. For each donor, CD4 naive and CD4 memory were each given three plates, CD8 naive was given two plates, and CD8 memory was given one plate. Blood TCR repertoires of about five healthy adults were deeply sequenced to estimate repertoire size and the extent of clonotype sharing between individuals. Study-level results and caveats: Naive subsets generally had larger estimated clonotype richness than memory subsets. Sampling was restricted to blood, and TCR repertoires in tissue are likely to differ from TCR repertoires in blood. Incomplete sequencing was indicated by rarefaction of sorted-subset datasets, despite the large sequencing depth. Sharing across several donors was observed for around 4.8% of naive CD4, under 4% of naive CD8, 2% to 2.5% of memory CD4, and around 0.42% of memory CD8 clonotypes. Pairwise subsampling indicated that sequencing depth was expected to affect the degree of clonotype sharing among donors. The genetic and exposure-history diversity represented was limited by the small number of donors. Higher generation probabilities were observed for clonotypes shared by all four sorted-subset donors than for non-shared clonotypes.

CD8 naive samples consisted of CD45RO-negative cells that were positively selected for CCR7, yielding a CD45RA+CCR7+ population without TemRA cells. Healthy HIV-negative adults with no recently reported acute infections or vaccinations were included as donors. All donors were Caucasian adults living in Nashville, Tennessee, USA. Blood was collected by leukapheresis, and PBMCs were isolated by Ficoll-Histopaque density gradient centrifugation and then cryopreserved in liquid nitrogen vapor phase. Analytical flow cytometry was used to check the purity and quantity of every magnetically sorted T cell population. Each sorted fraction had its genomic DNA isolated and then quantified by UV absorbance on a Nanodrop 2000c. Using the deep immunoSEQ assay, TCR CDR3 regions were amplified from genomic DNA by multiplex PCR. Extracted genomic DNA from each cell subset was distributed evenly across all wells of several immunoSEQ 96-well plates, and each plate was treated as a replicate. For sorted subsets, each replicate PCR was loaded with 150 to 250 ng genomic DNA, equivalent to approximately 33,000 T cell genomes. Purified libraries were quantified with a Qubit 3.0 fluorometer, sized on a Bioanalyzer 2100, and re-quantified with the KAPA Library Quantification kit. A separate single-read 150-cycle Illumina NextSeq 550 flow cell was used to sequence each immunoSEQ 96-well plate. As for the authors' bioinformatics: Because the immunoSEQ output included only junctional sequences and no quality scores, the filtering could not be the same as the filtering used for full-length reads. Sequences were annotated with PyIR, a Python wrapper for IgBLAST v1.9, and V/J genes and CDR3 were assigned using IMGT germline references. Reads were filtered out if the reads had weak V/J assignments (E-value above 1e-6), no CDR3, stop codons, out-of-frame junctions, or ambiguous translated residues. V3J clonotypes were defined as sequences sharing an identical inferred V gene, J gene, and CDR3 amino acid sequence. The percentage overlap between two repertoires was calculated by dividing the number of shared unique clonotypes by the size of the smaller repertoire. Three approaches were used to assess repertoire richness: RTK rarefaction, the Chao1 estimator, and Recon v2.1 estimates of unobserved clonotypes. Generation probabilities for all TCRbeta clonotypes obtained by the gDNA method from a few donors were computed using OLGA. Held by TCRdb, this immuneACCESS table contains in-frame sequences only and omits some clones. Under half of the omission traces to an unresolved V gene where checked; the cause of the rest is unknown. The V and J calls and clone size come from that table; D and trimming were worked out from the DNA. The sample has about 2.1 million clones on record, 93% of them singletons. Of the sample, about 1.7% falls within the top ten clones.

For this clone: The antigen this receptor binds is unknown. No base quality values were provided; no much bigger clone lies one nucleotide off.

Trimming removed 4 bases from V and 3 bases from J; the gene matches leave 3 bases unexplained. Via the germline V gene, CDR1 is SGHDT and CDR2 YYEEEE. The CDR3 spans 13 residues, from the cysteine through the phenylalanine. The retained sequence is limited to the CDR3, 39 bases, with the frame set at the first base. The rearranged chain carries TRBV5-6 and TRBJ2-5; 7 bases in between match TRBD1. The sequence was collected from a man younger than 30 in good health. Some clones in this sample may be carry-over from other donors' samples. The sequenced material came from naive CD8+ T cells from PBMCs. According to the study, the label for this sample's cell subset or site signals: CD45RA+CCR7+. The DNA sequence follows: TGTGCCAGCAGCGGGGACAGCGAAGAGACCCAGTACTTC. Translated, it gives CASSGDSEETQYF.